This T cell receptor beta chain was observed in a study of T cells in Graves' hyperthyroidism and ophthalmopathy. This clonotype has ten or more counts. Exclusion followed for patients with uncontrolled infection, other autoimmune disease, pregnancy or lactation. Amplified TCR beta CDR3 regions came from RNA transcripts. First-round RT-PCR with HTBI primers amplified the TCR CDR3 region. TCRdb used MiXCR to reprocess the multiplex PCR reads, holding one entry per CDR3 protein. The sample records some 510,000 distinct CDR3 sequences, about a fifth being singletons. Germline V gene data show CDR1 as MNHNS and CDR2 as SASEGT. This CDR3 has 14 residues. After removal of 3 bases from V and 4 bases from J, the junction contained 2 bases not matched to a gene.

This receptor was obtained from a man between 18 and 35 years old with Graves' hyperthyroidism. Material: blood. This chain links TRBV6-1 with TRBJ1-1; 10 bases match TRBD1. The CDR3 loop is CASSEDRGGTEAFF. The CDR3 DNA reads TGTGCCAGCAGTGAGGACAGGGGGGGCACTGAAGCTTTCTTT.